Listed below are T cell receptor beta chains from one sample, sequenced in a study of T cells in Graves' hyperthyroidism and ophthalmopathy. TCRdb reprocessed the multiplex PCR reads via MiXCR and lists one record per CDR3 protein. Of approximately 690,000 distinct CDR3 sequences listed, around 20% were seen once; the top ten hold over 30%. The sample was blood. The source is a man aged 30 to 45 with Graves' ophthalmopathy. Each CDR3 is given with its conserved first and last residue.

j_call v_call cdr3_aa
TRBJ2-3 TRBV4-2 CASSQGEFSADTQYF
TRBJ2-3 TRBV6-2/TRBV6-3 CASLKGDLTDTQYF
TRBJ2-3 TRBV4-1 CASSRDRGVTDTQYF
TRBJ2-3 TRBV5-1 CASTKLAGEFRDTQYF
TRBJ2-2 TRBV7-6 CASSSRDRDIYGTGELFF
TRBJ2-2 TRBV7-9 CASSPGGIYTGELFF
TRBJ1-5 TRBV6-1 CASKKGQGTIGNQPQHF
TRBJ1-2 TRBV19 CASSTNRDYTF
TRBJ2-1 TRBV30 CAWRTSGFYNEQFF
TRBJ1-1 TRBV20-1 CSARETGTMNTEAFF
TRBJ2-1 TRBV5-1 CASSSRGYNEQFF
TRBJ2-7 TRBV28 CASSSPRTSGSSYEQYF
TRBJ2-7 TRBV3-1 CASSQGGTSGKGGQYF
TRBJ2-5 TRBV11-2 CASSPETRGEGQYF
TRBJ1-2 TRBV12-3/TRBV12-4 CASTNLANYGYTF
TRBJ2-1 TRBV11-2 CASSLAGHPNEQFF